Below, one TCR beta chain is given with its context. Its antigen remains unidentified. These data are taken from a study of cytomegalovirus exposure and HLA in healthy donors. Trimming took 4 bases from V and 2 from J; bases not matched to a gene: 9. The germline CDR1 and CDR2 sequences are SGDLS and YYNGEE. The length of the CDR3 is 16 residues. Study findings and constraints: The records held CMV serostatus as the only immune exposure information. Reportedly, fewer N-insertions than the roughly 700-donor mean appeared in an Asian-associated ancestry cluster in a later analysis. Most TCR sequences were seen very rarely across donors, but some public TCRs occurred in many.

The PCR used 60 Vbeta and 13 Jbeta primers. Generated by immunoSEQ multiplex PCR, the TCRdb table keeps only in-frame clones and is missing some. Of approximately 140,000 clones in the sample, over 60% were seen once. The sequencing input was PBMCs. The chain carries TRBV9 and TRBJ2-5; 9 bases are a match to TRBD2. The receptor was isolated from a female donor in good health and CMV-seronegative. The CDR3 protein is CASSTYSGGLQETQYF. The CDR3 coding sequence is TGTGCCAGCAGCACATATAGCGGGGGCCTACAAGAGACCCAGTACTTC. Full variable domain (rest looked up from reference TRBV9 and TRBJ2-5): DSGVTQTPKHLITATGQRVTLRCSPRSGDLSVYWYQQSLDQGLQFLIQYYNGEERAKGNILERFSAQQFPDLHSELNLSSLELGDSALYFCASSTYSGGLQETQYFGPGTRLLVL.